Listed here are 3 T cell receptor beta chains from one sample, sequenced in a study of Ad26.COV2.S vaccination and SARS-CoV-2 variants. Profiled with immunoSEQ multiplex PCR; TCRdb holds only in-frame clones, not every one. Here the sample spans around 500,000 clones, roughly nine tenths being singletons. The sample's treatment: some 20 received Ad26.COV2.S at low or high dose, single or two shots; about 5 received placebo; per-sample allocation not given. Collection of samples fell on day 63 after the first vaccine or placebo injection. The specimen comprised peripheral blood, sampled in a trial of Ad26.COV2.S vaccine versus placebo. The receptors come from a person aged 18-65 years who received the Ad26.COV2.S COVID-19 vaccine or a placebo.

The genes are TRBV6-1 and TRBJ1-2; D unclear. Trimming pared 1 base from V and 7 bases from J, leaving 10 bases between. The CDR3 is 13 residues long. The germline V gene has CDR1 MNHNS and CDR2 SASEGT. The chain's CDR3 is CASSEVGMGGYTF. The CDR3 bases are TGTGCCAGCAGTGAAGTAGGGATGGGTGGCTACACCTTC.

This sequence joins TRBV24-1 and TRBJ1-1; maybe TRBD1 (5 bases). V was pared by 7 bases and J by 8 bases, with 13 bases between. The length of the CDR3 is 12 residues. Germline lookup yields CDR1 KGHDR and CDR2 SFDVKD. CDR3 DNA sequence: TGTGCCACCAGCAACCTTCAGGGAGAAGCTTTCTTT. Translated, it gives CATSNLQGEAFF.

The chain has TRBV28 and TRBJ2-3; D uncertain. Germline V gives CDR1 MDHEN, CDR2 SYDVKM. Trimming removed 2 bases at V and 5 bases at J, with 11 bases between. The CDR3 spans 14 residues. The CDR3: CASSLVVSGDTQYF. CDR3 nucleotides: TGTGCCAGCAGTTTAGTTGTATCAGGAGATACGCAGTATTTT.